This paragraph covers one T cell receptor beta chain sequence. The data originate from a study of Ad26.COV2.S vaccination and SARS-CoV-2 variants. Assay used: immunoSEQ multiplex PCR; TCRdb lists only in-frame clones, some missing. The table lists about 480,000 clones, roughly 85% of them singletons. As to treatment: roughly 18 received Ad26.COV2.S at low or high dose, single or two shots; 5 received placebo; per-sample allocation not given. Samples were taken on day 63 after the first vaccine or placebo injection. The CDR3 is 16 residues long. Germline CDR1 and CDR2: MNHNY and SVGAGI (reference sequence). The junction had 10 bases not matched to a gene; V was cut back by 4 bases and J by 7 bases.

V is TRBV6-6 and J is TRBJ2-2, with 9 bases fitting TRBD1. The sample here was peripheral blood, taken in a trial of Ad26.COV2.S vaccine versus placebo. This receptor was identified in a person between 18 and 65 years old who received the Ad26.COV2.S COVID-19 vaccine or a placebo. The CDR3 DNA follows: TGTGCCAGCAGTTTTCCGGGACAGGGATTGGACGGGGAGCTGTTTTTT. Its protein is CASSFPGQGLDGELFF.